These T cell receptor beta chains were read from a single sample in a study of blood T cell repertoires in COVID-19. This table comes from immunoSEQ multiplex PCR, and its TCRdb copy is limited to in-frame clones, with some not included. The table has roughly 110,000 clones, about three quarters seen once. Sequenced: peripheral blood. These receptors came from a man older than 75 with COVID-19, enrolled during active disease. Both conserved end residues are part of each CDR3. D genes are given only for firm matches. Clone size is stated in some rows and not others, as once, few, many or a class when expanded.

CDR3 DNA	CDR3 protein	CDR3 length	clone size	J gene	V gene	D gene
TGTGCCAGCGGGGGACTCCGTAGCAATCAGCCCCAGCATTTT	CASGGLRSNQPQHF	14	-	TRBJ1-5	TRBV2	-
TGTGCCAGCGACGAGGGTGGCACAGATACGCAGTATTTT	CASDEGGTDTQYF	13	-	TRBJ2-3	TRBV28	-
TGCAGCGTTGGGACAGGGGGCTACAATGAGCAGTTCTTC	CSVGTGGYNEQFF	13	-	TRBJ2-1	TRBV29-1	TRBD1
-	CASSPGTVGLGIYF	14	-	TRBJ2-4	TRBV6-5	-
TGTGCCACCAGTGACGGGGGACTCACAGATACGCAGTATTTT	CATSDGGLTDTQYF	14	-	TRBJ2-3	TRBV24-1	-
TGTGCCAGCAGTGATATACTGATGACTGAAGCTTTCTTT	CASSDILMTEAFF	13	-	TRBJ1-1	TRBV6-1	-
TGTGCCAGCTCATCGGGACTAGCGGACCAAGAGACCCAGTACTTC	CASSSGLADQETQYF	15	-	TRBJ2-5	TRBV18	TRBD2
TGTGCCAGCAGCTTAGCCGGTGGAGAGGGAGGCAATCAGCCCCAGCATTTT	CASSLAGGEGGNQPQHF	17	-	TRBJ1-5	TRBV7-6	-
TGTGCCAGCAGTTTGGCGACACTTCGGGCCAACGTCCTGACTTTC	CASSLATLRANVLTF	15	-	TRBJ2-6	TRBV28	-
TGTGCCAGCAGCTTGGGAGCGGGAGGGCTGGAGACCCAGTACTTC	CASSLGAGGLETQYF	15	few	TRBJ2-5	TRBV5-4	TRBD2
TGTGCCAGCAGCAGACAGGGGGCGAATTCACCCCTCCACTTT	CASSRQGANSPLHF	14	-	TRBJ1-6	TRBV7-3	TRBD1
TGTGCCAGCGCAATAGACAGGGGCCTTGAAAAACTGTTTTTT	CASAIDRGLEKLFF	14	-	TRBJ1-4	TRBV18	TRBD1
TGTGCCAGCAGTTCGATAGGGGGCAGCGGCTACACCTTC	CASSSIGGSGYTF	13	-	TRBJ1-2	TRBV7-9	TRBD1
TGTGCTAGCAGCTTTTCGTTAACTAGCGGGATGGATGAGCAGTTCTTC	CASSFSLTSGMDEQFF	16	-	TRBJ2-1	TRBV7-7	TRBD2
TGCGCCAGCAGCGAGCCGAACACTGAAGCTTTCTTT	CASSEPNTEAFF	12	few	TRBJ1-1	TRBV5-1	-
TGTGCCAGCAGCTTAGAACGGACAGGGGTCGAGCAGTACTTC	CASSLERTGVEQYF	14	few	TRBJ2-7	TRBV7-2	TRBD1
TGTGCCAGTAGTTCCCACGTCCCGGGGACAGCCACCTATAGCAATCAGCCCCAGCATTTT	CASSSHVPGTATYSNQPQHF	20	-	TRBJ1-5	TRBV19	TRBD1